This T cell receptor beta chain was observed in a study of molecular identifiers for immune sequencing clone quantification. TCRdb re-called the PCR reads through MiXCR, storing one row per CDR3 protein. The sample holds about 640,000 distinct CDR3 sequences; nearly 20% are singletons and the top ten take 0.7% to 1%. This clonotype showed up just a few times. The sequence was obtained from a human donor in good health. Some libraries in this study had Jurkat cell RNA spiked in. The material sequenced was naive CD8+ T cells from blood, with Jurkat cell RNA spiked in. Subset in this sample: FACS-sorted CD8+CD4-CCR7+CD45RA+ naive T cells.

The DNA of the CDR3 is TGTGCCAGCAGCTTTCCCCAGGGGGGTGAGCAGTTCTTC. This encodes CASSFPQGGEQFF. The chain recombines TRBV7-9 with TRBJ2-1; D possibly corresponds to TRBD1 (7 bases). The V end was cut by 3 bases, the J end by 9 bases, with 12 bases between. Germline V gene data show CDR1 as SEHNR and CDR2 as FQNEAQ (reference sequence). The CDR3 is 13 amino acids.